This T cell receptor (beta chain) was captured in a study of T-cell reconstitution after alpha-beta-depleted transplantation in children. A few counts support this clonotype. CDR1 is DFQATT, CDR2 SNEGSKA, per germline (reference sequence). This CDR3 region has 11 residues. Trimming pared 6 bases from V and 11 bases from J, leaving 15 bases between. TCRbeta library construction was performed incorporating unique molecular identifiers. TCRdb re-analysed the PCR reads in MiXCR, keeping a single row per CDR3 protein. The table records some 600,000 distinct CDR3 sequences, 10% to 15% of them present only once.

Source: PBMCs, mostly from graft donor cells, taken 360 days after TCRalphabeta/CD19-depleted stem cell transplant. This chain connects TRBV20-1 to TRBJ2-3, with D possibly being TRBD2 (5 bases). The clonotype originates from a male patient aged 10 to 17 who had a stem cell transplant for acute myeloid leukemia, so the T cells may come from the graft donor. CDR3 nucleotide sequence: TGCAGTGCCCCGGGAAGGTTGGGGCAGTATTTT. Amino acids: CSAPGRLGQYF.